One sample yielded the 8 T cell receptor beta chains listed below, sequenced in a study of blood T cell repertoires in COVID-19. Repertoires were generated with immunoSEQ multiplex PCR, while TCRdb's copy carries only in-frame clones and drops some. The sample consists of 60,000 to 100,000 clones, roughly 90% of them appearing once. Sequencing was performed on peripheral blood. Receptor source: a man in his fifties with active COVID-19.

The rearrangement uses TRBV7-2 and TRBJ2-3; D may be TRBD1 (7 bases). CDR3 length: 15 amino acids. The V and J ends lost 6 bases and 4 bases respectively, with 17 bases between them. CDR1 is SGHTA and CDR2 is FQGNSA in the germline V gene. The CDR3 sequence is CASSPGQPGADTQYF. Here the CDR3 DNA reads TGTGCCAGCAGTCCGGGACAGCCGGGGGCAGATACGCAGTATTTT.

The gene calls are TRBV4-2 and TRBJ2-3, with 10 bases lining up with TRBD1. With V trimmed by 1 base and J by 1 base, 2 bases remained unmatched. Germline lookup yields CDR1 LGHNA and CDR2 YNFKEQ. This CDR3 is built from 16 residues. The DNA for the CDR3 is TGTGCCAGCAGCCAAGCGGGGACAGGGGGCACAGATACGCAGTATTTT. Translating gives CASSQAGTGGTDTQYF.

The V call is TRBV5-1, the J call TRBJ1-2; D perhaps matches TRBD1 (5 bases). This CDR3 spans 13 amino acids. Germline-derived CDR1 and CDR2 are SGHRS and YFSETQ. V was trimmed by 0 bases and J by 3 bases, leaving 6 bases between them. CDR3 nucleotide sequence: TGCGCCAGCAGCTTGGGGGGCTACTATGGCTACACCTTC. Its translation: CASSLGGYYGYTF.

About this clone itself: The junction differs from germline at one of its ends, possibly a read error. V and J are TRBV7-7 and TRBJ2-5; no clear D. Germline CDR1 SSHAT, CDR2 FNYEAQ (reference sequence). CDR3 length: 14 amino acids. The CDR3 loop reads CASSLGTAQETQYF. The CDR3 nucleotides read TGTGCTAGCAGCTTAGGTACAGCACAAGAGACCCAGTACTTC.

This sequence joins TRBV5-6 and TRBJ2-3; 9 bases align to TRBD1. The V gene's germline CDR1 is SGHDT and CDR2 YYEEEE. V lost 4 bases to trimming and J lost 2 bases; unmatched junction nucleotides: 11. The CDR3 loop spans 17 amino acids. CDR3 loop: CASSRNTGGWNTDTQYF. CDR3 coding DNA: TGTGCCAGCAGCCGAAACACAGGGGGCTGGAACACAGATACGCAGTATTTT.

The rearrangement joins TRBV15 to TRBJ1-4; weak D call: TRBD1 (5 bases). The CDR3 totals 15 residues. Looked up from germline, CDR1 is LNHNV and CDR2 is YYDKDF (reference sequence). V gave up 0 bases and J gave up 8 bases, with 13 bases separating them. Here the CDR3 reads CATSREGGAEEKLFF. The CDR3 DNA reads as TGTGCCACCAGCAGAGAAGGAGGGGCGGAGGAAAAACTGTTTTTT.

The genes are TRBV5-1 and TRBJ2-5, with D hard to call. The CDR3 extends over 14 amino acids. Germline-derived CDR1 and CDR2 are SGHRS and YFSETQ. V lost 0 bases, J lost 1 base, and 7 bases lay in between. CDR3 residues: CASSLGSVQETQYF. CDR3 nucleotides: TGCGCCAGCAGCTTGGGATCAGTCCAAGAGACCCAGTACTTC.

The V call is TRBV2, the J call TRBJ2-3; D possibly corresponds to TRBD2 (6 bases). V lost 10 bases to trimming and J lost 1 base, with 18 bases between them. Germline V gives CDR1 SNHLY, CDR2 FYNNEI. The CDR3 totals 15 residues. CDR3: CATKPGGGRTDTQYF. The CDR3 DNA sequence: TGTGCCACCAAACCGGGTGGAGGGCGCACAGATACGCAGTATTTT.